Below are 30 T cell receptor beta chains sequenced from a single sample in a study of T cells in Graves' hyperthyroidism and ophthalmopathy. It was RNA transcripts that yielded the amplified TCR beta CDR3 regions. RT-PCR in the first round (using the HTBI primer set) targeted the TCR CDR3. Via MiXCR, TCRdb re-called the multiplex PCR reads, giving one row per CDR3 protein. The profile covers a few hundred thousand distinct CDR3 sequences, with around 16% appearing a single time and 25% to 35% taken by the ten largest. Input material: blood. Receptor source: a woman younger than 45 with Graves' ophthalmopathy.

CDR3 DNA sequence: TGTGCCAGCAGTTACGGGTGGGAGACCCAGTACTTC. It is translated as CASSYGWETQYF. The chain recombines TRBV6-5 with TRBJ2-5; D ambiguous. Germline loops: CDR1 MNHEY, CDR2 SVGAGI. This CDR3 region has 12 residues. Trimming took off 2 bases at V and 5 bases at J, with 6 bases between the two ends.

Ten or more counts support this clonotype. The V gene is TRBV6-5, the J gene TRBJ1-2; no firm D call. Germline CDR1 is MNHEY and CDR2 is SVGAGI. This CDR3 region has 15 residues. Trimming left V 0 bases short and J 4 bases short, with 12 bases between. As DNA, the CDR3 is TGTGCCAGCAGTTACTCGGACGGAGCCTTCTATGGCTACACCTTC. Its protein product is CASSYSDGAFYGYTF.

The chain has TRBV9 and TRBJ2-5; D not certain. V gave up 0 bases and J gave up 4 bases, with 4 bases separating them. The CDR3 consists of 12 residues. The germline V gene encodes CDR1 SGDLS and CDR2 YYNGEE. The CDR3 DNA reads as TGTGCCAGCAGCGTAGTCCCAGAGACCCAGTACTTC. This encodes CASSVVPETQYF.

This clonotype was detected many times. The chain has TRBV19 and TRBJ2-5; the D gene is possibly TRBD1 (7 bases). The CDR3 consists of 12 residues. Germline CDR1 LNHDA, CDR2 SQIVND (reference sequence). V lost 8 bases and J 5 bases, leaving 12 bases between the germline ends. The CDR3: CASYGGGETQYF. CDR3 in DNA: TGTGCCAGTTACGGAGGGGGCGAGACCCAGTACTTC.

This clonotype was seen repeatedly, ten times or more. The chain combines TRBV2 with TRBJ1-1; no reliable D call. The CDR3 loop spans 15 amino acids. The germline V gene encodes CDR1 SNHLY and CDR2 FYNNEI. V was trimmed by 3 bases and J by 3 bases, leaving 14 bases between them. CDR3 bases: TGTGCCAGCAGTGATAATCCCGGACGCTACACTGAAGCTTTCTTT. It codes for CASSDNPGRYTEAFF.

This clonotype has a count of ten or more. This chain joins TRBV11-3 and TRBJ2-7, with 7 bases aligning to TRBD1. The CDR3 sequence is 14 residues long. The ends lost 5 bases at V and 2 bases at J; junction bases unmatched: 6. Germline V gene lookup returns CDR1 SGHNT and CDR2 YENEEA. As DNA, the CDR3 is TGTGCCAGCAGCCCGGGACAGTGGGCCTACGAGCAGTACTTC. It encodes CASSPGQWAYEQYF.

The rearrangement uses TRBV20-1 and TRBJ2-5; a possible D gene is TRBD2 (5 bases). Trimming removed 1 base at V and 5 bases at J, with 11 bases between. This CDR3 region has 13 residues. Germline V gives CDR1 DFQATT, CDR2 SNEGSKA (reference sequence). CDR3 sequence: CSARVGGSETQYF. CDR3 DNA: TGCAGTGCTAGAGTCGGTGGGAGTGAGACCCAGTACTTC.

The chain joins TRBV14 to TRBJ2-5, with unresolved D. Germline CDR1 reads SGHDN; CDR2 reads FVKESK. Trimming removed 0 bases from V and 5 bases from J, with 10 bases in between. The length of the CDR3 is 14 residues. The DNA for the CDR3 is TGTGCCAGCAGCCAAGATCGGCTTTGGGAGACCCAGTACTTC. Encoded protein: CASSQDRLWETQYF.

V usage is TRBV11-1 and J usage is TRBJ2-7; 8 positions match TRBD1. Germline V gene sequence: CDR1 SGHAT, CDR2 FQDESV (reference sequence). With V trimmed by 5 bases and J by 5 bases, 8 bases remained unmatched. CDR3 length equals 14 residues. The DNA of the CDR3 is TGTGCCAGCAGCAAAACCGGGACAGGTAACGAGCAGTACTTC. It specifies CASSKTGTGNEQYF.

This clonotype came up a few times. The chain carries TRBV27 and TRBJ1-6; D not resolved. The CDR3 runs 17 residues. V was clipped by 4 bases and J by 0 bases, with 13 bases between them. Germline CDR1 reads MNHEY; CDR2 reads SMNVEV (reference sequence). The CDR3 DNA reads TGTGCCAGCAGTTCAACATCCCTGAGCTCCTATAATTCACCCCTCCACTTT. Amino acids: CASSSTSLSSYNSPLHF.

Notes on this clonotype: Since a much larger clone is just one base distant, this may be a read error. The chain carries TRBV14 and TRBJ2-1, with 9 bases identical to TRBD2. The DNA end lines up better with TRBJ2-7; the J call may be wrong. CDR3 length: 17 residues. The germline gives CDR1 SGHDN, CDR2 FVKESK. CDR3 protein: CASSQRASGTLYNEQYF. For the CDR3, the DNA is TGTGCCAGCAGCCAGAGGGCTAGCGGGACCCTATACAATGAGCAGTACTTC.

There are many counts of this clonotype. The chain employs TRBV28 and TRBJ1-2, with 8 bases lining up with TRBD1. This CDR3 contains 15 residues. V lost 4 bases and J lost 4; bases outside the gene matches: 8. Per germline, CDR1 MDHEN and CDR2 SYDVKM. The CDR3 region is CASSYRDRNLYGYTF. The CDR3 nucleotides are TGTGCCAGCAGTTACCGGGACAGGAATCTCTATGGCTACACCTTC.

The chain is built from TRBV4-1 and TRBJ2-6, with D perhaps matching TRBD2 (6 bases). This CDR3 contains 19 residues. Germline V gene sequence: CDR1 MGHRA, CDR2 YSYEKL. Deletions cut 4 bases from V and 4 bases from J, with 23 bases between. The CDR3 bases are TGCGCCAGCAGCCCCCAAGGGAGCCCCGGGAGAACCGGGGCCAACGTCCTGACTTTC. Translated, it gives CASSPQGSPGRTGANVLTF.

Remarks on this clonotype: A much larger clone differs by one base, so this may be a read error. J is TRBJ1-1 and V is TRBV12-3 or TRBV12-4; D gene unclear. This CDR3 has 13 amino acids. CDR3 sequence (DNA): TGTGCCAGCAGTTTAGGGGCCCTTACTGAAGCTCTCTTT. Protein sequence: CASSLGALTEALF.

Many counts were recorded for this clonotype. V usage is TRBV28 and J usage is TRBJ1-1; D remains unclear. The ends were cut back, 10 bases at V and 1 base at J, with 19 bases in the middle. The germline CDR1 and CDR2 sequences are MDHEN and SYDVKM. The CDR3 is 15 amino acids. The CDR3, as DNA: TGTGCCACCATAAATGGGCGAGGGTGGAACACTGAAGCTTTCTTT. This encodes CATINGRGWNTEAFF.

This clonotype was seen many times. The genes are TRBV3-1 and TRBJ2-2; D is undetermined. The CDR3 is made up of 13 amino acids. Germline V gene sequence: CDR1 LGHDT, CDR2 YNNKEL (reference sequence). V lost 4 bases, J lost 5 bases, and 8 bases lay in between. CDR3 nucleotide sequence: TGTGCCAGCAGCCCAACGAGGACCGGGGAGCTGTTTTTT. Amino acids: CASSPTRTGELFF.

This clonotype was seen many times. V and J are TRBV5-1 and TRBJ1-1; tentative D call: TRBD1 (5 bases). V was clipped by 0 bases and J by 0 bases, with 18 bases between them. Germline V gives CDR1 SGHRS, CDR2 YFSETQ. The CDR3 is 18 residues long. CDR3 residues: CASSLAGTREIMNTEAFF. The CDR3 DNA sequence: TGCGCCAGCAGCTTGGCGGGGACCAGGGAAATAATGAACACTGAAGCTTTCTTT.

The V call is TRBV5-1, the J call TRBJ2-7; D is perhaps TRBD1 (6 bases). The CDR3 spans 15 residues. Germline V gives CDR1 SGHRS, CDR2 YFSETQ. V lost 1 base and J lost 2, with 13 bases in between. CDR3 in DNA: TGCGCCAGCAGCTTGAACCCACAGGGCCCCTACGAGCAGTACTTC. Encoded protein: CASSLNPQGPYEQYF. The variable domain in full, with the rest retrieved from reference TRBV5-1 and TRBJ2-7, is KAGVTQTPRYLIKTRGQQVTLSCSPISGHRSVSWYQQTPGQGLQFLFEYFSETQRNKGNFPGRFSGRQFSNSRSEMNVSTLELGDSALYLCASSLNPQGPYEQYFGPGTRLTVT.

This clonotype was counted a few times. The rearrangement links TRBV20-1 to TRBJ1-4; 7 nucleotides agree with TRBD1. In germline, CDR1 is DFQATT, CDR2 SNEGSKA (reference sequence). The CDR3 consists of 13 residues. V gave up 3 bases and J gave up 7 bases; unmatched junction bases: 5. The CDR3 is CSARGEGAEKLFF. For the CDR3, the DNA is TGCAGTGCTAGGGGTGAGGGGGCTGAAAAACTGTTTTTT.

V and J are TRBV28 and TRBJ2-2; D is perhaps TRBD1 (6 bases). CDR1 and CDR2 (germline): MDHEN, SYDVKM. The CDR3 contains 19 residues. Trimming left V 8 bases short and J 0 bases short, with 25 bases between. CDR3: CASSTEMPWGTSNTGELFF. The CDR3 DNA reads as TGTGCCAGCTCCACCGAAATGCCTTGGGGGACATCGAACACCGGGGAGCTGTTTTTT. Drawing the rest from reference TRBV28 and TRBJ2-2, the complete variable domain is DVKVTQSSRYLVKRTGEKVFLECVQDMDHENMFWYRQDPGLGLRLIYFSYDVKMKEKGDIPEGYSVSREKKERFSLILESASTNQTSMYLCASSTEMPWGTSNTGELFFGEGSRLTVL.

The rearrangement joins TRBV16 to TRBJ2-2; 7 bases are shared with TRBD2. The CDR3 spans 16 residues. Germline V lookup: CDR1 KGHSY, CDR2 FQNENV. Unmatched junction bases numbered 12, after V lost 7 bases and J lost 4 bases. The chain's CDR3 is CASMTAIGRATGELFF. The CDR3 coding sequence is TGTGCCAGCATGACAGCGATTGGGAGGGCCACCGGGGAGCTGTTTTTT.

This clonotype was detected ten times or more. The chain has TRBV5-1 and TRBJ2-1, with 9 bases lining up with TRBD2. After removal of 6 bases from V and 5 bases from J, the junction contained 12 bases not matched to a gene. The CDR3 extends over 16 amino acids. CDR1 SGHRS and CDR2 YFSETQ come from the germline V gene. In DNA, the CDR3 is TGCGCCAGCACCCCCCCGGGACTAGCAGGAAACAATGAGCAGTTCTTC. Translating gives CASTPPGLAGNNEQFF.

This chain links TRBV30 with TRBJ2-7; the D gene is possibly TRBD1 (5 bases). The V end was cut by 4 bases, the J end by 1 base, with 17 bases between. Looked up from germline, CDR1 is GTSNPN and CDR2 is SVGIG (reference sequence). CDR3 length equals 15 residues. In DNA, the CDR3 is TGTGCCTGGAATCCCGGCAGGGTCGGATCCTACGAGCAGTACTTC. This encodes CAWNPGRVGSYEQYF.

This clonotype occurred once. The CDR3, as DNA: TGCAGCGTGGGGGGGGTGACTAGCACAGATACGCAGTATTTT. Encoded protein: CSVGGVTSTDTQYF. The chain links TRBV29-1 to TRBJ2-3, with 7 bases fitting TRBD2. Unmatched junction bases numbered 6, after V lost 6 bases and J lost 0 bases. The CDR3 loop spans 14 amino acids. Germline V gives CDR1 SQVTM, CDR2 ANQGSEA.

The table lists this clonotype with many counts. The gene calls are TRBV2 and TRBJ2-2; no reliable D call. Per the germline V gene, CDR1 is SNHLY and CDR2 is FYNNEI. The CDR3 has 15 residues. The ends were cut back, 6 bases at V and 1 base at J, with 12 bases in the middle. CDR3 DNA: TGTGCCAGCAGGGACCCATGGAAGAACACCGGGGAGCTGTTTTTT. Translation gives CASRDPWKNTGELFF.

This clonotype has ten or more counts. The DNA of the CDR3 is TGTGCCAGCATCCCGGCTACGGGAGTTAGGGAGACCCAGTACTTC. This sequence encodes CASIPATGVRETQYF. The chain recombines TRBV7-6 with TRBJ2-5; weak D call: TRBD2 (6 bases). The CDR3 loop spans 15 amino acids. The V gene's germline CDR1 is SGHVS and CDR2 FNYEAQ. V was cut by 7 bases and J by 5 bases, with 20 bases left in between.

To note about this clonotype: A much more abundant neighbour one base away suggests this may be a read error. The CDR3 ends on some other residue instead of the conserved phenylalanine or tryptophan, so this is likely a read error. The rearrangement uses TRBV27 and TRBJ2-3; 7 bases align to TRBD2. V lost 6 bases, J lost 3 bases, and 9 bases stayed unmatched. This CDR3 is 15 amino acids long. The germline V gene has CDR1 MNHEY and CDR2 SMNVEV (reference sequence). The CDR3 loop reads CASRDSGYFTDTQYS. The CDR3 coding sequence is TGTGCCAGCAGGGATAGCGGGTACTTTACAGATACGCAGTATTCT.

The CDR3 protein is CASSSSIGGYEQYF. DNA for the CDR3: TGTGCCAGCAGCTCATCAATAGGGGGCTACGAGCAGTACTTC. The V gene is TRBV7-9, the J gene TRBJ2-7; D might be TRBD1 (6 bases). CDR1 is SEHNR, CDR2 FQNEAQ, per germline (reference sequence). The length of the CDR3 is 14 residues. V lost 4 bases and J lost 3, with 13 bases in between.

To note about this clonotype: This may be a read error: a much more frequent sequence differs by one nucleotide. V and J are TRBV6-2 or TRBV6-3 and TRBJ2-2; 10 bases are a match to TRBD2. Germline V gives CDR1 MNHEY, CDR2 SVGEGT. This CDR3 spans 18 amino acids. Trimming removed 8 bases from V and 1 base from J; junction bases left unmatched: 13. Here the CDR3 DNA reads TGTGCCAGCGGTCGTCGGGTAGCGGGAGGAGTGAACACCGGGGAGCTGTTTTTT. Amino acid sequence: CASGRRVAGGVNTGELFF.

The rearrangement uses TRBV3-1 and TRBJ1-5, with 9 bases that match TRBD1. Germline V CDR1 and CDR2: LGHDT, YNNKEL (reference sequence). The CDR3 consists of 15 residues. The V gene end was trimmed by 1 base and the J gene end by 5 bases; junction bases not matched to a gene: 3. In DNA form, the CDR3 reads TGTGCCAGCAGCCAAGGACAGGGGGTGGATCAGCCCCAGCATTTT. This encodes CASSQGQGVDQPQHF.